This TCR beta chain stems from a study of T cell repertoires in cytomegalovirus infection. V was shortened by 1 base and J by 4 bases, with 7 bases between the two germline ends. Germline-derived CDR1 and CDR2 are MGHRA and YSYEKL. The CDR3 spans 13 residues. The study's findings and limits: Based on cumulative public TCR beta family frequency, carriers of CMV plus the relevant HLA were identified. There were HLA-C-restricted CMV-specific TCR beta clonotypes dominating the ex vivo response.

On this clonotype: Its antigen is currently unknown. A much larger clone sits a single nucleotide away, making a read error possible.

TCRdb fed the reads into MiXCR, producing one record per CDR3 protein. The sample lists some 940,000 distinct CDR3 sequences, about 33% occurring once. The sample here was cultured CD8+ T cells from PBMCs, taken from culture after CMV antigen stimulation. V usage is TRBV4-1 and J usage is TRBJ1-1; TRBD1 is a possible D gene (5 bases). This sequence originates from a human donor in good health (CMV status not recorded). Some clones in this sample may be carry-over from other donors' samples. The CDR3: CASSQGGITEAFF. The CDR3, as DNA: TGCGCCAGCAGCCAAGGGGGGATCACTGAAGCTTTCTTT.